This TCR beta chain was recovered during a study of cytomegalovirus exposure and HLA in healthy donors (dated by TCRdb to 2016 to 2017). Regarding the research as a whole: An earlier analysis of approximately 640 of the donors reported about 290 Gb of sequence data and approximately 110 million unique TCR beta sequences from around 200 million T cells. Approximately 300 gigabases of sequencing data and roughly 80 million unique TCR sequences made up an early release that covered roughly 670 HLA-typed donors. Among the roughly 390 genotyped donors, around 81% belonged to the genetic ancestry cluster associated with self-reported Caucasian donors. The study aimed to test whether cataloging public T cell receptors could reveal signatures of past pathogen exposure. The T cell repertoires of some 670 subjects were profiled by immunosequencing and related to cytomegalovirus serostatus. A separate validation cohort of some 130 different subjects was used in addition to the 666-subject first cohort. The study combined high-throughput TCR immunosequencing, statistical association of individual TCRs with disease status, and machine learning to predict cytomegalovirus infection status. To study patterns of TCR occurrence, a later analysis re-analyzed previously published TCR beta repertoires from 700 or so donors and added high-resolution HLA genotyping. Rather than drawing on any new phenotypic data, the later analysis identified candidate immune exposures from TCR beta sequences and the way those sequences occurred across donors. To decide whether each TCR beta V gene segment behaved as functional or pseudogenic, an earlier analysis of some 600 of the donors relied on high-throughput TCR beta sequencing. Alongside the repertoire data, information on donor age, sex, ethnicity and CMV serostatus was compiled. Genome-wide SNP genotypes for about 55% of the roughly 670 donors were used in a later genetic analysis, which treated that subset as a discovery cohort. Every repertoire in the discovery cohort had been generated on one and the same sequencing platform. Both class I and class II loci were covered by HLA typing, at four-digit resolution. The number of donors typed differed by locus, with about 629-640 for A, B, C, DRB1 and DQB1, about 500 for DQA1, 600 to 610 for DPA1, and around 430 for DPB1. Several DR-DQ haplotypes were handled as single units for association and clustering, since linkage in the cohort was strong. On average, around 230,000 unique TCR beta nucleotide sequences were sequenced per donor among 398 genotyped donors of the cohort, with roughly 19% of those sequences being non-productive. General conclusions and limits of the study: The classifier was reported to diagnose cytomegalovirus status with high specificity and sensitivity in both the original and validation cohorts. A later analysis found that most CMV-associated TCR beta chains appeared HLA-restricted, with HLA associations seemingly driven largely by CMV exposure. It was suggested by the authors that the approach could potentially be generalized to other disease states and immunological phenotypes. In an earlier analysis of 587 of the donors, most TCR beta V segments appeared in productive rearrangements about 87% or about 30% of the time, broadly matching IMGT annotations. Several of the top co-occurrence clusters appeared to be linked to parvovirus B19, influenza, CMV and Epstein-Barr virus, according to a later analysis. Linkage disequilibrium might explain the correlated functional status among segregating V segments, but an unknown experimental factor could not be ruled out. For the cohort, immune exposure information was limited to CMV serostatus. The cohort was sequenced for TCR beta chains only, and without alpha or paired-chain data the features that could be detected were limited. Specific HLA alleles were associated with about 17,000 TCR beta sequences at a false discovery rate of 0.05 in a later analysis. Because counts were too low, 15 to 20 rarely observed V segments, including chromosome 9 orphons, were excluded from the earlier analysis of around 640 of the donors. In a later genetic analysis, fewer N-insertions in productive TCRs were reported among donors in an Asian-associated ancestry cluster than the roughly 700-donor mean. A further reported finding was that TCR beta sequences accurately predicted the HLA-A and HLA-B alleles for most subjects in the first cohort. A total of roughly 160 TCR beta chains were listed by the study as associated with cytomegalovirus. A cluster of highly shared sequence variants was judged likely to represent a technical artifact of the sequencing pipeline. Because HLA typing was unavailable for some donors at each locus, only the typed subset was used in association tests. According to a later analysis, TCR association rates differed among HLA loci, with DRB1 alleles showing the most associated TCRs and HLA-C alleles showing the fewest. In vitro tests confirmed that a few of the cytomegalovirus-associated TCR beta chains recognize cytomegalovirus antigens. Most TCR sequences were seen in very few donors, while some public TCRs were found in many individuals. When HLA alleles, especially DR and DQ, strongly co-occurred, attributing TCR associations to individual alleles was difficult. In a later genetic analysis, a missense DCLRE1C variant was associated with V-gene and J-gene trimming of TCR beta chains, and the association was replicated in an independent cohort. In a later analysis, HLA-associated TCR beta chains were found to be more clonally expanded and to have lower generation probabilities than equally common non-associated chains. Presence/absence analyses assumed roughly uniform sequencing depth across donors, an assumption that may not hold.

Receptor amplification or capture employed the immunoSEQ multiplex PCR assay. For the multiplex PCR, a mixture combining 60 forward primers for TCR Vbeta segments and 13 reverse primers for TCR Jbeta segments was used. The CDR3 region of rearranged TCR beta genes was amplified from genomic DNA by a multiplex PCR assay. The Illumina HiSeq System was used to sequence the amplified TCR beta libraries as 87-base-pair reads. Regarding the original processing steps: A later analysis counted about 82 million unique TCR beta chains across the 666 repertoires, and approximately 11 million of these chains were shared by at least two donors. Raw reads were error-corrected and collapsed into unique sequences by a nearest-neighbor algorithm in which closely related sequences were merged to remove PCR and sequencing errors. CDR3 sequences were aligned to IMGT reference sequences to assign V, D and J gene segments. For a sequence to be retained, a match of at least six nucleotides was required to both a V gene segment and a J gene segment. Rearrangements were called productive when the CDR3 lacked stop codons and stayed in frame with V and J; all others were non-productive. Following IMGT convention, CDR3 was defined as the stretch from the second conserved V-encoded cysteine to the conserved J-encoded phenylalanine. In an earlier analysis of some 550 of the donors, sequences lacking an unambiguous match to a single V gene segment were excluded. An earlier analysis of a few hundred of the donors classified V segments as functional when productive rearrangements were above 56.7% and as segregating when the standard deviation between donors was above 5%. A statistical classification framework was built to diagnose cytomegalovirus status from the catalog of TCR beta chain sequences. In a later analysis, TCR nucleotide sequences were compared against IMGT/GENE-DB human TR gene sequences so that V and J genes could be assigned. The TCRdist pipeline was used in a later analysis to assign CDR3 sequences and most-parsimonious VDJ recombination scenarios. In a later analysis, each TCR beta chain was defined by its CDR3 amino acid sequence together with its V-gene family, and reads without a unique V-gene family were excluded. As a way to deal with suspected cross-contamination and a sequencing artifact, a later analysis dropped under 600 nucleotide sequences that were highly shared and had low generation probability. In a later analysis, a clonal expansion index was calculated for each public chain from normalized within-repertoire ranks of inferred template counts. In a later analysis, generation probabilities were computed with a VDJ recombination model fitted to out-of-frame rearrangements, and the resulting probabilities were checked against IGoR. In a later analysis, hypergeometric tests were used to score TCR-TCR, TCR-HLA and TCR-CMV co-occurrence, with a repertoire-size bias correction applied to TCR pairs. In a later analysis, false discovery rates were estimated by permuting HLA or CMV assignments 20 times. A later analysis grouped co-occurring TCRs with DBSCAN, adding TCRdist sequence similarity when clustering within HLA-allele-positive subsets. For co-occurrence clustering, repertoires with fewer than 30,000 or more than 120,000 public chains were excluded, along with a handful of repertoires with anomalous nucleotide sharing. TCRdb stores this immuneACCESS table with in-frame sequences only. Part of the clones is absent; in the studies checked, under half of the shortfall reflects unresolved V genes, and no reason is known for the rest. V and J calls and clone size are those listed in that table; D and trimming were worked out from the DNA. The sample contains 150,000 to 190,000 clones, around 72% of them found a single time. Over 1.3% of the sample lies in the top ten.

The cohort was made up of 666 healthy bone marrow donors. Cohort members were all nominally healthy when sampled, although unrecorded immune exposures were likely present. The donor was CMV seronegative and belonged to the group of 350 or so seronegative cohort members. A peripheral blood sample was collected from each donor, and TCR beta sequencing was performed on peripheral blood mononuclear cells. Genomic DNA extraction from the blood cell samples was performed with the Qiagen DNeasy Blood Extraction Kit. About this clone: Its antigen is not yet known. Base-call qualities are not available, and no considerably larger clone is one nucleotide away.

This TCR was recovered from a man aged 18-30 years in good health and CMV-seronegative. Sequencing was done on a sample of PBMCs.

At the DNA level, the sequence is TGTGCCAGCAGAGTACTCCCGGGACTAGCGGGAGGCTATGAGCAGTTCTTC. Its coded protein is CASRVLPGLAGGYEQFF. The rearrangement combines TRBV2 with TRBJ2-1; 15 junctional bases match TRBD2. Trimmed from V: 6 bases; trimmed from J: 8 bases; junction bases lacking a gene match: 11. The CDR3 runs 17 amino acids, cysteine and phenylalanine included. The CDR3 DNA has 51 bases and is translated from base 1. The CDR1 and CDR2 encoded by the germline V gene are SNHLY and FYNNEI.